This TCR beta chain was observed in a study of T cell responses to AZD1222 COVID-19 vaccine. In the study overall: Pooling was applied to second doses at about 4 or about 12 weeks.

Some clones are missing from TCRdb's copy, which holds only in-frame ones; the method was immunoSEQ multiplex PCR. The repertoire holds 85,000 to 110,000 clones, with 90% to 95% as singletons. This clone was seen a single time. Its antigen is still unknown. This CDR3 comprises 16 residues. Points from the study as a whole: Among the donors, most were white British and more were female, and clonal diversity was possibly underestimated. Scientists sampled the repertoires only once the peak T cell response had passed. Regions 160-218 and 743-854 held dominance among vaccine-associated CD4 TCRs, which spanned spike.

The chain employs TRBV7-5 and TRBJ1-6. TRBV7-5 is assigned pseudogene status. This clonotype was obtained from an adult in good health. This sample comprised peripheral blood, obtained on day 0 of AZD1222 vaccination. The CDR3 nucleotides read TGTGTCAGAAGCTTAGTCGGGGGCTCCAAAAATTCACCCCTCCACTTT. Translated, it gives CVRSLVGGSKNSPLHF.